The clone carrying this TCR beta chain was seen ten or more times. The antigen remains unidentified. TCRdb re-called the reads through MiXCR, storing one row per CDR3 protein. The sample consists of fewer than 550,000 distinct CDR3 sequences, about 11% of them appearing once. The record originates from a study of T cell repertoires in cytomegalovirus infection. Study background: From public TCR beta signatures came an indication of both CMV infection and matching HLA type. Study-wide results and limits: HLA-C-restricted CMV-specific TCR beta clonotypes were dominant in the ex vivo response. The study identified carriers of CMV plus the relevant HLA from cumulative public TCR beta family frequency.

This CDR3 is 16 amino acids long. V was trimmed by 5 bases and J by 4 bases, leaving 20 bases between them. CDR1 LNHDA and CDR2 SQIVND come from the germline V gene (reference sequence). The sample taken for sequencing was PBMCs. The origin of this receptor is a human donor in good health (CMV status not recorded). Some clones in this sample may be carry-over from other donors' samples. The V gene is TRBV19, the J gene TRBJ1-1; maybe TRBD1 (6 bases). The chain's CDR3 is CASSPRRQAWSTEAFF. The CDR3 coding sequence is TGTGCCAGTAGTCCACGACGACAGGCCTGGAGCACTGAAGCTTTCTTT.